This T cell receptor beta chain was captured in a study of blood T cell repertoires in COVID-19. This CDR3 spans 15 amino acids. The germline V gene encodes CDR1 GTSNPN and CDR2 SVGIG (reference sequence). The V segment lost 4 bases and the J segment 3 bases; nucleotides outside the gene matches: 9. Clones were sequenced by immunoSEQ multiplex PCR, and TCRdb holds only the in-frame ones, with some missing. The sample yields tens of thousands of clones, around nine tenths seen once. Sequencing input: peripheral blood. This chain connects TRBV30 to TRBJ2-4, with 7 bases matching TRBD2. This clonotype originated in a woman aged 55-70 years with COVID-19, enrolled during active disease. The CDR3 reads CAWNPRENDKNIQYF. The CDR3 DNA is TGTGCCTGGAACCCGCGGGAGAACGACAAAAACATTCAGTACTTC.